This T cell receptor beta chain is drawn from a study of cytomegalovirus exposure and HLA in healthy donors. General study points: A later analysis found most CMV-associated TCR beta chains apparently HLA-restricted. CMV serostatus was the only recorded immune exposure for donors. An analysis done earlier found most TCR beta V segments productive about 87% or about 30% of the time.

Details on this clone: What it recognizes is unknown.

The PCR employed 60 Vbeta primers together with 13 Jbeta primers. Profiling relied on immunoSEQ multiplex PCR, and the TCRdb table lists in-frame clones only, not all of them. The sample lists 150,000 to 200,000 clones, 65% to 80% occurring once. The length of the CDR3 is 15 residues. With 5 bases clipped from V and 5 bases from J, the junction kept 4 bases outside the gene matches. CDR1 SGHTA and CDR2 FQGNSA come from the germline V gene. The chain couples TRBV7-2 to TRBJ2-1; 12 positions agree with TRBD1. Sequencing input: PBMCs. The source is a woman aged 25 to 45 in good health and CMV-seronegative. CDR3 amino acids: CASSSRDRGHNEQFF. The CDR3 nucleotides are TGTGCCAGCAGCAGCCGGGACAGGGGGCACAATGAGCAGTTCTTC.